The rows below give T cell receptor beta chains drawn from one sample of a study of human T cells and chemical hapten exposure. TCRdb used MiXCR to reprocess the RACE reads, holding one entry per CDR3 protein. The table shows about 54,000 distinct CDR3 sequences, with 9.5% to 10% occurring only once. The input for sequencing was whole blood, taken in connection with sensitization to the hapten diphenylcyclopropenone (DPC). Source of these receptors: a woman aged 45-60 years with alopecia areata. Some clones in this sample may be carry-over from other donors' samples. The CDR3 runs from the conserved cysteine through the conserved F or W. D genes are given only for firm matches. The size entry is marked missing in some rows and otherwise reads once, few, many or a size class.

>TRBV7-2|NA|NA|TRBJ1-2
TGTGCCAGCAGCTTGTCTTCTCAGGGCTATGGCTACACCTTC
CASSLSSQGYGYTF
>TRBV7-2|NA|few|TRBJ1-3
TGTGCCAGCAGCTTTAAGCCGGGAAACACCATATATTTT
CASSFKPGNTIYF
>TRBV18|NA|many|TRBJ1-2
TGTGCCAGCTCACCACCGAGCAGGGACGACTATGGCTACACCTTC
CASSPPSRDDYGYTF
>TRBV6-2/TRBV6-3|TRBD1|many|TRBJ1-6
TGTGCCAGCAGTCCCCGAGGACAGGTGGATAATTCACCCCTCCACTTT
CASSPRGQVDNSPLHF
>TRBV10-1|NA|many|TRBJ1-5
TGCGCCAGCAGTCTGAGAAGCAATCAGCCCCAGCATTTT
CASSLRSNQPQHF
>TRBV6-2/TRBV6-3|NA|NA|TRBJ2-4
TGTGCCAGCAGTTCCCAGCCTTGGCTAGCCAAAAACATTCAGTACTTC
CASSSQPWLAKNIQYF
>TRBV7-2|NA|many|TRBJ1-2
TGTGCCAGCAGCTTAAAGGGCGCGGGCATGGGCGGCTACACCTTC
CASSLKGAGMGGYTF
>TRBV27|NA|NA|TRBJ2-7
TGTGCCAGCAGCGCATTGGCGACTTTTTCGGACGAGCAGTACTTC
CASSALATFSDEQYF
>TRBV2|NA|few|TRBJ2-2
TGTGCCAGCAGTCCAACCTCCGGGACTCACAACACCGGGGAGCTGTTTTTT
CASSPTSGTHNTGELFF
>TRBV12-3/TRBV12-4|NA|few|TRBJ1-1
TGTGCCAGCAGTCCCAGCAAAAAGAGACGAGCTTTCTTT
CASSPSKKRRAFF
>TRBV28|NA|many|TRBJ1-2
TGTGCCAGCAGTCCGTCGGGGTCAGTCGGGATTTATGGCTACACCTTC
CASSPSGSVGIYGYTF
>TRBV6-1|NA|NA|TRBJ1-6
TGTGCCAGCAGTGTCGGGATACGTGAGTCACCCCTCCACTTT
CASSVGIRESPLHF
>TRBV3-1|NA|NA|TRBJ1-3
TGTGCCAGCAGCCAATCGGTCGGAAACACCATATATTTT
CASSQSVGNTIYF
>TRBV20-1|TRBD2|many|TRBJ2-7
TGCAGTGCTAGAGGCCGACTAGCGGGGGGTTCAAGCTCCTACGAGCAGTACTTC
CSARGRLAGGSSSYEQYF
>TRBV28|NA|NA|TRBJ1-2
TGTGCCAGCAGTTCCGCCGGCCTTAACTATGGCTACACCTTC
CASSSAGLNYGYTF
>TRBV29-1|TRBD1|many|TRBJ1-5
TGCAGCGTTGCGCCGACAGGGGTTGGTCAGCCCCAGCATTTT
CSVAPTGVGQPQHF
>TRBV11-1|TRBD2|NA|TRBJ2-7
TGTGCCAGCAGCCTAACCGGGACTAGCTACTACGAGCAGTACTTC
CASSLTGTSYYEQYF
>TRBV10-2|TRBD1|NA|TRBJ2-7
TGCGCCACCTCGAATGGACAGGGGGAGTACGAGCAGTACTTC
CATSNGQGEYEQYF
>TRBV4-2|NA|few|TRBJ1-2
TGTGCCAGCAGCCAAGAGAACAGGGATAACTATGGCTACACCTTC
CASSQENRDNYGYTF
>TRBV18|NA|many|TRBJ1-1
TGTGCCAGCTCACCCTCGGCGGGGAACACTGAAGCTTTCTTT
CASSPSAGNTEAFF
>TRBV18|NA|NA|TRBJ1-1
TGTGCCAGCTCACCCTCGTGGGGCTGGGGTATGAACACTGAAGCTTTCTTT
CASSPSWGWGMNTEAFF
>TRBV12-3/TRBV12-4|NA|many|TRBJ1-5
TGTGCCAGCACCAGGATGGAAGGACAGCCCCAGCATTTT
CASTRMEGQPQHF
>TRBV7-8|TRBD1|NA|TRBJ2-7
TGTGCCAGCAGCCAAAGGGGGGACAGGGTCCCCCCCTACGAGCAGTACTTC
CASSQRGDRVPPYEQYF
>TRBV11-2|NA|NA|TRBJ1-4
TGTGCCAGCAGCTTCTTGGGAGAAAAACTGTTTTTT
CASSFLGEKLFF
>TRBV11-2|NA|few|TRBJ2-7
TGTGCCAGCAGCCGTACCACAGGGGAGGGATACGAGCAGTACTTC
CASSRTTGEGYEQYF
>TRBV20-1|TRBD1|NA|TRBJ1-5
TGCAGTGCTAGCGCACTGACAGGGAACAATCAGCCCCAGCATTTT
CSASALTGNNQPQHF
>TRBV11-3|NA|many|TRBJ2-7
TGTGCCAGCGGGGACATCGGAGCCGCCGAGCAGTACTTC
CASGDIGAAEQYF
>TRBV6-1|TRBD1|few|TRBJ1-1
TGTGCCAGCATCTTCGACAGGGGTGGGACTGAAGCTTTCTTT
CASIFDRGGTEAFF
>TRBV5-6|NA|many|TRBJ1-2
TGTGCCAGCAGCTTGGCGCAGGGACCCTATGGCTACACCTTC
CASSLAQGPYGYTF
>TRBV20-1|NA|NA|TRBJ2-7
TGCAGTGCTAGGTCGGCGGAATTCTACGAGCAGTACTTC
CSARSAEFYEQYF
>TRBV4-2|TRBD1|many|TRBJ1-4
TGTGCCAGCAGCCAAGGACCCGACAGGGGGACAGGGGCTAATGAAAAACTGTTTTTT
CASSQGPDRGTGANEKLFF
>TRBV4-3|NA|NA|TRBJ2-7
TGCGCCAGCAGCCAAACGGGGTTTTTGTCCTACGAGCAGTACTTC
CASSQTGFLSYEQYF
>TRBV4-1|NA|many|TRBJ1-1
TGCGCCAGCAGCCAACGGGGTACTGAAGCTTTCTTT
CASSQRGTEAFF
>TRBV5-5|TRBD2|few|TRBJ2-3
TGTGCCAGCAGCGGCGGGACTATAAACACAGATACGCAGTATTTT
CASSGGTINTDTQYF
>TRBV28|NA|NA|TRBJ1-5
TGTGCCAGCAGTTTATTAGGGGGGCTTCAGCCCCAGCATTTT
CASSLLGGLQPQHF
>TRBV6-5|NA|many|TRBJ1-5
TGTGCCAGCAGTTACTCGACGAGTAGCAATCAGCCCCAGCATTTT
CASSYSTSSNQPQHF
>TRBV2|TRBD1|NA|TRBJ1-5
TGTGCCAGCAGACGGACAGGGGGCTTCAATCAGCCCCAGCATTTT
CASRRTGGFNQPQHF
>TRBV3-1|TRBD2|NA|TRBJ2-2
TGTGCCAGCAGCCAGAGGACTAGCGGACCCCCGAACACCGGGGAGCTGTTTTTT
CASSQRTSGPPNTGELFF
>TRBV27|NA|NA|TRBJ2-7
TGTGCCAGCAGAGGGAGCCTTGGCGAGCAGTACTTC
CASRGSLGEQYF
>TRBV14|NA|many|TRBJ1-5
TGTGCCAGCAGCAATGAGAAGCCCCAGCATTTT
CASSNEKPQHF
>TRBV9|TRBD2|few|TRBJ2-5
TGTGCCAGCAGCGTTGCTAGCGGGAGAGGAGAGACCCAGTACTTC
CASSVASGRGETQYF
>TRBV9|NA|NA|TRBJ1-1
TGTGCCAGCAGCGGCGGGACCGTAGAAGCTTTCTTT
CASSGGTVEAFF
>TRBV19|TRBD1|few|TRBJ1-4
TGTGCCAGTAGCCCCAGATGGAGGGACAGCAATGAAAAACTGTTTTTT
CASSPRWRDSNEKLFF
>TRBV18|NA|many|TRBJ1-5
TGTGCCAGCTCACGAGGGGACCGCAATCAGCCCCAGCATTTT
CASSRGDRNQPQHF
>TRBV15|TRBD1|many|TRBJ1-1
TGTGCCACCAGAACCGGGACAGCTAACACTGAAGCTTTCTTT
CATRTGTANTEAFF
>TRBV5-1|TRBD1|few|TRBJ2-7
TGCGCCAGTATGGGACAGGGGTACTACGAGCAGTACTTC
CASMGQGYYEQYF
>TRBV4-1|NA|few|TRBJ2-3
TGCGCCAGCAGCCAAGATGAGGTACCTAGCACAGATACGCAGTATTTT
CASSQDEVPSTDTQYF
>TRBV2|TRBD2|many|TRBJ2-1
TGTGCCAGCCAGGCGGAACTAGCGGGAGGAAGGAATGAGCAGTTCTTC
CASQAELAGGRNEQFF
>TRBV4-3|NA|few|TRBJ2-1
TGCGCCAGCAGCCAAGGTCCCAGCCATTACAATGAGCAGTTCTTC
CASSQGPSHYNEQFF
>TRBV7-9|NA|NA|TRBJ1-5
TGTGCCAGCAGCCCTAGTGGCCCCGGCTCGGGGCAGCCCCAGCATTTT
CASSPSGPGSGQPQHF
>TRBV7-6|NA|few|TRBJ2-5
TGTGCCAGCAGCTTTTCAAGACAAGAGACCCAGTACTTC
CASSFSRQETQYF
>TRBV18|TRBD1|few|TRBJ1-3
TGTGCCAGCTCACCCGACAGGGCGGGAAACACCATATATTTT
CASSPDRAGNTIYF